Listed here are 17 T cell receptor beta chains from one sample, sequenced in a study of cytomegalovirus exposure and HLA in healthy donors. Primers for the PCR totalled 60 Vbeta and 13 Jbeta. The protocol was immunoSEQ multiplex PCR, while the TCRdb copy is restricted to in-frame clones and leaves out a portion. The sample contains 80,000 to 95,000 clones, around 86% of which appear only once. Material for sequencing was PBMCs. Every receptor here comes from a man aged 25 to 45 in good health and CMV-seropositive.

This rearrangement joins TRBV28 to TRBJ2-2; D unresolved. The length of the CDR3 is 12 residues. Germline CDR1 and CDR2: MDHEN and SYDVKM. V lost 4 bases, J lost 8 bases, and 8 bases lay in between. The CDR3 reads CASSSLSGELFF. In DNA form, the CDR3 reads TGTGCCAGCAGTTCGTTATCGGGGGAGCTGTTTTTT. Full variable domain (remainder filled in from reference TRBV28 and TRBJ2-2): DVKVTQSSRYLVKRTGEKVFLECVQDMDHENMFWYRQDPGLGLRLIYFSYDVKMKEKGDIPEGYSVSREKKERFSLILESASTNQTSMYLCASSSLSGELFFGEGSRLTVL.

The V gene is TRBV2, the J gene TRBJ1-4, with 8 positions matching TRBD1. V lost 6 bases and J lost 8; bases outside the gene matches: 8. The CDR3 loop spans 14 amino acids. Germline V lookup: CDR1 SNHLY, CDR2 FYNNEI. CDR3 DNA: TGTGCCAGCAGGGCCGACAGGGGAGGCGAAAAACTGTTTTTT. Translating it yields CASRADRGGEKLFF.

This chain joins TRBV6-6 and TRBJ2-5; 7 bases are a match to TRBD2. Trimming cost V 4 bases and J 5 bases; bases outside gene matches: 7. Germline-derived CDR1 and CDR2 are MNHNY and SVGAGI (reference sequence). The CDR3 extends over 14 amino acids. DNA of the CDR3: TGTGCCAGCAGTTCGACTAGCTACTTGGAGACCCAGTACTTC. It encodes CASSSTSYLETQYF.

The chain links TRBV5-1 to TRBJ1-2; 10 positions agree with TRBD1. The CDR3 sequence is 13 residues long. The V and J ends lost 4 bases and 7 bases, in that order; junction bases with no gene match: 4. Germline-derived CDR1 and CDR2 are SGHRS and YFSETQ. The CDR3 coding sequence is TGCGCCAGCAGCGGGACAGGGGATGTTGGCTACACCTTC. It encodes CASSGTGDVGYTF.

This clone was seen a few times. The chain links TRBV6-6 to TRBJ1-1, with 7 nucleotides matching TRBD1. In germline, CDR1 is MNHNY, CDR2 SVGAGI (reference sequence). V was pared by 5 bases and J by 1 base, with 4 bases of the junction left unmatched. The CDR3 is made up of 14 amino acids. The CDR3 sequence is CASSKGQRNTEAFF. Here the CDR3 DNA reads TGTGCCAGCAGTAAGGGACAGAGGAACACTGAAGCTTTCTTT.

V usage is TRBV2 and J usage is TRBJ1-5; no firm D call. The V and J ends lost 6 bases and 3 bases respectively, with 9 bases between them. The CDR3 extends over 13 amino acids. Germline V gives CDR1 SNHLY, CDR2 FYNNEI. The CDR3 DNA is TGTGCCAGCAGCCGAGGTCCCAATCAGCCCCAGCATTTT. Its protein product is CASSRGPNQPQHF.

This clone was seen only once. The chain's CDR3 is CASSIRGASNQPQHF. The CDR3 DNA reads TGTGCCAGTAGTATCCGCGGGGCCAGCAATCAGCCCCAGCATTTT. V and J are TRBV19 and TRBJ1-5; D possibly corresponds to TRBD1 (5 bases). The CDR3 extends over 15 amino acids. The V gene lost 3 bases and the J gene lost 1 base, with 10 bases spanning the gap. The V gene's germline CDR1 is LNHDA and CDR2 SQIVND (reference sequence).

This clone was recorded only once. V and J are TRBV9 and TRBJ2-3; TRBD1 is a possible D gene (6 bases). Germline V gene sequence: CDR1 SGDLS, CDR2 YYNGEE. The CDR3 has 15 amino acids. Trimming left V 0 bases short and J 3 bases short, with 11 bases between. The CDR3 region has the DNA TGTGCCAGCAGCGTAGGCAGGGGTTGGACAGATACGCAGTATTTT. This codes for CASSVGRGWTDTQYF.

The chain uses TRBV5-1 and TRBJ2-5; 10 positions match TRBD1. With 0 bases clipped from V and 4 bases from J, the junction kept 3 bases outside the gene matches. Germline V gene sequence: CDR1 SGHRS, CDR2 YFSETQ. The CDR3 is 15 residues long. The CDR3 here is CASSLERDRGETQYF. The CDR3 DNA sequence: TGCGCCAGCAGCTTGGAGCGGGACAGGGGAGAGACCCAGTACTTC.

The J gene is TRBJ2-7, the V gene TRBV5-1; D call uncertain. CDR3 length equals 15 residues. V gave up 0 bases and J gave up 0 bases, with 10 bases separating them. Germline-derived CDR1 and CDR2 are SGHRS and YFSETQ. The CDR3 coding sequence is TGCGCCAGCAGCTTGGGGCAGGAAAGCTCCTACGAGCAGTACTTC. Protein sequence: CASSLGQESSYEQYF.

The rearrangement links TRBV2 to TRBJ1-2, with D perhaps matching TRBD1 (6 bases). CDR1 and CDR2 from the germline V gene are SNHLY and FYNNEI. The CDR3 totals 13 residues. Between the trimmed V and J ends, which lost 9 bases and 0 bases, there was a span of 11 bases. The CDR3 nucleotides are TGTGCCAGTACTAGGGACACTAACTATGGCTACACCTTC. This gives the protein CASTRDTNYGYTF.

The chain uses TRBV7-9 and TRBJ2-3, with 12 bases lining up with TRBD2. The CDR3 extends over 17 amino acids. V trimming: 5 bases; J trimming: 6 bases; junction bases outside the gene matches: 12. The germline CDR1 and CDR2 sequences are SEHNR and FQNEAQ (reference sequence). The CDR3 bases are TGTGCCAGCAGCCCTAGGACTAGCGGGGACGTCCGGGATACGCAGTATTTT. Protein product: CASSPRTSGDVRDTQYF.

This chain uses TRBV27 with TRBJ2-7, with TRBD1 identical over 7 bases. The CDR3 covers 12 residues. The V and J ends lost 5 bases and 11 bases, in that order; junction bases with no gene match: 9. Per germline, CDR1 MNHEY and CDR2 SMNVEV (reference sequence). The CDR3 reads CASSRPGTVKYF. The CDR3 nucleotides are TGTGCCAGCAGTAGACCTGGGACAGTCAAGTACTTC.

This chain uses TRBV7-2 with TRBJ2-5; D may be TRBD1 (5 bases). Germline CDR1 and CDR2: SGHTA and FQGNSA. The ends were cut back, 4 bases at V and 5 bases at J, with 17 bases in the middle. The CDR3 has 15 residues. CDR3 loop: CASSYDRAELETQYF. The CDR3 DNA reads TGTGCCAGCAGCTACGACAGAGCTGAGTTGGAGACCCAGTACTTC.

This chain joins TRBV10-2 and TRBJ2-7; TRBD2 matches at 12 bases. The CDR3 covers 15 residues. The germline gives CDR1 WSHSY, CDR2 SAAADI. J gave up 7 bases and V 4 bases, and 8 bases lay outside the gene matches. CDR3 DNA sequence: TGCGCCAGCAGTGGTTTTGGACTAGCGGGAAGAGAGCAGTACTTC. Protein: CASSGFGLAGREQYF.

This chain connects TRBV28 to TRBJ2-2; possible D gene TRBD1, 6 bases. Trimming shortened V by 6 bases and J by 2 bases, and 13 bases separated the two germline ends. The CDR3 runs 15 residues. CDR1 and CDR2 from the germline V gene are MDHEN and SYDVKM. The DNA of the CDR3 is TGTGCCAGCAGACTAGGACAGTTCAACACCGGGGAGCTGTTTTTT. The encoded protein is CASRLGQFNTGELFF.

The chain uses TRBV5-1 and TRBJ2-5; a possible D gene is TRBD2 (5 bases). Germline V gene data show CDR1 as SGHRS and CDR2 as YFSETQ. This CDR3 region has 14 residues. For the CDR3, the DNA is TGCGGGAGCAGGCCCGAGGGAATGGGGGAGACCCAGTACTTC. This sequence encodes CGSRPEGMGETQYF.